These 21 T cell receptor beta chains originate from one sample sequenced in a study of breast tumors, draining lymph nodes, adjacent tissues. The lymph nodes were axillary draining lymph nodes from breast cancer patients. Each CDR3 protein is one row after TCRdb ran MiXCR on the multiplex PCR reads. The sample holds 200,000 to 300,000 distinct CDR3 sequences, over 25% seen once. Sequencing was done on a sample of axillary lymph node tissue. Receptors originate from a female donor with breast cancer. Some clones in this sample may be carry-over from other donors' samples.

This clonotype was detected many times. CDR3 sequence: CASSGGQGLTDTQYF. The CDR3 DNA reads TGCGCCAGCAGTGGCGGACAGGGGCTCACAGATACGCAGTATTTT. The V gene is TRBV10-1, the J gene TRBJ2-3; 9 bases are shared with TRBD1. The CDR3 contains 15 residues. Losses at the gene ends were 4 bases for V and 2 bases for J; bases not matched to a gene: 4. Per germline, CDR1 WNHNN and CDR2 SYGVQD (reference sequence).

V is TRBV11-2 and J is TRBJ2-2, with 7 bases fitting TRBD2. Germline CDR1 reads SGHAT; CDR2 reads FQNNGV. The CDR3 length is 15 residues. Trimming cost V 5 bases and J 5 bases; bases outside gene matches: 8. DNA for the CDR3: TGTGCCAGCAGCCCCATGGCGGGAGCAACCGGGGAGCTGTTTTTT. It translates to CASSPMAGATGELFF.

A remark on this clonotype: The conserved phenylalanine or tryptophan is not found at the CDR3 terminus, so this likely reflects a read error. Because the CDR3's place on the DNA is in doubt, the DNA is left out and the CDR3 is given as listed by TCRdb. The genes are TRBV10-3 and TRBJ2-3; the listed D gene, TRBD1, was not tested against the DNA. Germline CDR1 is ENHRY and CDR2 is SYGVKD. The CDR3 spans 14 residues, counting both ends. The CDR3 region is CAISEGGGTDTQMS.

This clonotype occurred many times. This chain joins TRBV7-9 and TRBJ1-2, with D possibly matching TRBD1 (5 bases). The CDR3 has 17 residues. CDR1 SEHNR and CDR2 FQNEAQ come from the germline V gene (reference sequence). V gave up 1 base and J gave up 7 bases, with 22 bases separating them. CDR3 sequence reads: CASSLEGHRSGGGGYTF. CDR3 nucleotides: TGTGCCAGCAGCTTAGAGGGCCACAGGTCCGGAGGCGGTGGCTACACCTTC.

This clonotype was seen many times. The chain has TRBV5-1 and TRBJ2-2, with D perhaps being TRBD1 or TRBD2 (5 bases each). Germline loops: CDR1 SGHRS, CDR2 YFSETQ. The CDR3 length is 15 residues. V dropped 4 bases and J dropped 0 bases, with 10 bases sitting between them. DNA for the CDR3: TGCGCCAGCAGCCGGGACGGTCCGAACACCGGGGAGCTGTTTTTT. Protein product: CASSRDGPNTGELFF. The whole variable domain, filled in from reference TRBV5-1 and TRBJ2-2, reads KAGVTQTPRYLIKTRGQQVTLSCSPISGHRSVSWYQQTPGQGLQFLFEYFSETQRNKGNFPGRFSGRQFSNSRSEMNVSTLELGDSALYLCASSRDGPNTGELFFGEGSRLTVL.

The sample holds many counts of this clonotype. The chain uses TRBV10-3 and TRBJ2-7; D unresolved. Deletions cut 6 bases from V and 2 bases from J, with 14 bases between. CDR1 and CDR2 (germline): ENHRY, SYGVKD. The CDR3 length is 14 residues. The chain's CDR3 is CAISPTGRTYEQYF. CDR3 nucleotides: TGTGCCATCAGCCCGACCGGCCGAACCTACGAGCAGTACTTC.

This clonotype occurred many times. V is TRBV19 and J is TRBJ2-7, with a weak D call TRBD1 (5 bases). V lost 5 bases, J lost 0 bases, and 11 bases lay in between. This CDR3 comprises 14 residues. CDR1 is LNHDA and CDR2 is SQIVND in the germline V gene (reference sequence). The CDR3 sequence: CASSPQGLSYEQYF. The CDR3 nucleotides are TGTGCCAGTAGTCCCCAGGGCCTCTCCTACGAGCAGTACTTC.

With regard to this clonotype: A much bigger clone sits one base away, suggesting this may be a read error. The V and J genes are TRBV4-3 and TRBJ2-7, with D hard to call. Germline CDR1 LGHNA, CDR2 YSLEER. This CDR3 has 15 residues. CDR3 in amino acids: CACSQGQPYSYEQYF. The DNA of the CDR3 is TGCGCCTGCAGCCAAGGCCAGCCGTACTCCTACGAGCAGTACTTC.

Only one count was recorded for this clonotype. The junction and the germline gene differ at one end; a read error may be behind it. The CDR3: CAISRDFGLPF. The DNA of the CDR3 is TGTGCCATCAGTCGGGATTTTGGCCTACCCTTC. V usage is TRBV10-3 and J usage is TRBJ1-2; no clear D. This CDR3 spans 11 amino acids. The V gene's germline CDR1 is ENHRY and CDR2 SYGVKD.

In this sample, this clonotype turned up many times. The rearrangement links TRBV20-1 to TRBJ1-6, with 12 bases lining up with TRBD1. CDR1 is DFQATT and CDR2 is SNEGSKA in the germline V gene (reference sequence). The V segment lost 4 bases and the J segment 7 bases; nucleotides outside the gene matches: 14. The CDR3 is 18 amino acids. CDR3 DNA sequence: TGCAGTGCTAAAAGATTCACCGGGACAGGGGGCTACAATTCACCCCTCCACTTT. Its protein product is CSAKRFTGTGGYNSPLHF.

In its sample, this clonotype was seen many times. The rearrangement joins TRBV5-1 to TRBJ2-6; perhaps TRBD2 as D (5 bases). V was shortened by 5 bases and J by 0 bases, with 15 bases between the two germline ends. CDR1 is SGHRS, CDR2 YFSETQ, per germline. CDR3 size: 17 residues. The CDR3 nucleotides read TGCGCCAGCAGTCGCGGGTCCCTAAGCTCTGGGGCCAACGTCCTGACTTTC. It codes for CASSRGSLSSGANVLTF.

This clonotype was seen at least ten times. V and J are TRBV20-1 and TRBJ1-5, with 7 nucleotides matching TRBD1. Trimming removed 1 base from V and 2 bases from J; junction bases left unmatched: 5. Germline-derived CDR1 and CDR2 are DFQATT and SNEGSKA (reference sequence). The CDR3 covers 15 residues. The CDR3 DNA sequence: TGCAGTGCTAGAGGGGACAGTGGTGGCAATCAGCCCCAGCATTTT. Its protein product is CSARGDSGGNQPQHF.

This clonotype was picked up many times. CDR3 DNA sequence: TGTGCCAGCAGCATTGCTACTGGGGCCAACGTCCTGACTTTC. This sequence encodes CASSIATGANVLTF. This chain connects TRBV14 to TRBJ2-6; no firm D call. The CDR3 is 14 amino acids. Deletions cut 5 bases from V and 2 bases from J, with 7 bases between. The germline CDR1 and CDR2 sequences are SGHDN and FVKESK.

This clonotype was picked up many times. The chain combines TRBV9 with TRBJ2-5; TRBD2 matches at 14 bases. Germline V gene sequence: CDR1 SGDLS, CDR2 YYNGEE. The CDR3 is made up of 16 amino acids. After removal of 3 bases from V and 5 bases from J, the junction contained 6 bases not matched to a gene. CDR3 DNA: TGTGCCAGCAGCGGGAGACTAGCGGGAGGGCGGGAGACCCAGTACTTC. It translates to CASSGRLAGGRETQYF.

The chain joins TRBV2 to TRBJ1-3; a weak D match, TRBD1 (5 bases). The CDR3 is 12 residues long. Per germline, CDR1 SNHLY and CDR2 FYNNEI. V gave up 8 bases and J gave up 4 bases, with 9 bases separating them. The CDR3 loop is CASRGPGNTIYF. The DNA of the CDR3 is TGTGCCAGCCGGGGACCAGGAAACACCATATATTTT.

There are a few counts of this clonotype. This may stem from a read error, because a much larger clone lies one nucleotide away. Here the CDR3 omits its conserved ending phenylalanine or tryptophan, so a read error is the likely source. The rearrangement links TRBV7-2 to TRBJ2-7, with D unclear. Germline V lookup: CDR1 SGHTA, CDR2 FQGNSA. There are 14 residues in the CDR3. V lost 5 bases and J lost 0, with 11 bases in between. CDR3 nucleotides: TGTGCCAGCAGCGCCACTCCAGCCTCCTACGAGCAGTACCTC. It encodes CASSATPASYEQYL.

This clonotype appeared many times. CDR3 sequence: CASSIGGFSYEQYF. The CDR3 DNA reads TGTGCCAGTAGTATCGGGGGCTTTAGCTACGAGCAGTACTTC. The V gene is TRBV19, the J gene TRBJ2-7; D may be TRBD1 or TRBD2 (6 bases each). V lost 3 bases, J lost 3 bases, and 12 bases lay in between. Looked up from germline, CDR1 is LNHDA and CDR2 is SQIVND (reference sequence). The CDR3 spans 14 residues.

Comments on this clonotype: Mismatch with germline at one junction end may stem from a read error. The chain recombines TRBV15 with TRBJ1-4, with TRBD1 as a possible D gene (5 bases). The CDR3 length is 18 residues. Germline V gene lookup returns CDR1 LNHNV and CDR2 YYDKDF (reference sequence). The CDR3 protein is CATGRDPARGRAYEKLFF. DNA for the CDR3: TGTGCCACCGGCAGAGATCCGGCGAGGGGTAGGGCGTATGAAAAACTGTTTTTC.

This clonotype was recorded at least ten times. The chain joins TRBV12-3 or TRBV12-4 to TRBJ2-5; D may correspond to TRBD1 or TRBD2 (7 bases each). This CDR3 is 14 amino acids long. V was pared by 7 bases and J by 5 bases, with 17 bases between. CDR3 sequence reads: CASNAGQGGETQYF. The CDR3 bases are TGTGCCAGCAACGCGGGGCAGGGGGGGGAGACCCAGTACTTC.

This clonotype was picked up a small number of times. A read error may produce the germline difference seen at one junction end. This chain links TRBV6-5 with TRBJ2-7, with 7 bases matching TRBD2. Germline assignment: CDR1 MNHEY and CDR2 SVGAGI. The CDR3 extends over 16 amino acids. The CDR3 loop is CASSHSVLAATYEQYF. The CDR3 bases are TGTGCCAGCAGTCACTCGGTCCTAGCGGCTACCTACGAGCAGTACTTC.

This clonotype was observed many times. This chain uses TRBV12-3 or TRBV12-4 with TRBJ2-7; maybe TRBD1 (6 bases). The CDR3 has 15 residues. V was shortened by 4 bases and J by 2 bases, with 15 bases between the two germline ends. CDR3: CASSSTTGSPYEQYF. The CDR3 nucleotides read TGTGCCAGCAGTTCAACTACAGGGTCCCCCTACGAGCAGTACTTC.